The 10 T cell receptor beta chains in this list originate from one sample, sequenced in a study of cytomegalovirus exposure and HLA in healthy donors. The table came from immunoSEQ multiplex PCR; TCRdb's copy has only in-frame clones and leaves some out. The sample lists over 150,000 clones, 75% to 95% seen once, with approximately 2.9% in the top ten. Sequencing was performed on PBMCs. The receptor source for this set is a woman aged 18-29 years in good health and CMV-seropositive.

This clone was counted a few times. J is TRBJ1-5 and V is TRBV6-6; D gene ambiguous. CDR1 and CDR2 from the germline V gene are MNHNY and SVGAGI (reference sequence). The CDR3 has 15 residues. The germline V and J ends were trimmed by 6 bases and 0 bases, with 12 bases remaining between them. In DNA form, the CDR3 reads TGTGCCAGCAGCGTGACGGACTATAGCAATCAGCCCCAGCATTTT. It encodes CASSVTDYSNQPQHF.

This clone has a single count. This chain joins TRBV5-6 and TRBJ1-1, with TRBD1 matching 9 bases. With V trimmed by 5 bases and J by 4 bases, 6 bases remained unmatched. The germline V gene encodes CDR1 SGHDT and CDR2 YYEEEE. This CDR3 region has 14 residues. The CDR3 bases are TGTGCCAGCAGTAACGACAGGGGGTTCACTGAAGCTTTCTTT. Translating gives CASSNDRGFTEAFF.

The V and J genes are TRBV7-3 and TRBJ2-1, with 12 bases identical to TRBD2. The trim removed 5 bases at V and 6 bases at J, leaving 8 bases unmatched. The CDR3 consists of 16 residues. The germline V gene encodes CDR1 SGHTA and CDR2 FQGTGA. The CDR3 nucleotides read TGTGCCAGCAGCCCCGCTGCTAGCGGGAGGGTCAATGAGCAGTTCTTC. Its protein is CASSPAASGRVNEQFF.

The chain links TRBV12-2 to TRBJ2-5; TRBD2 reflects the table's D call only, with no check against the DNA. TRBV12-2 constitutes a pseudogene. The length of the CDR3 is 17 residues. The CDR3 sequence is CASRLAPRGAPQETQYF. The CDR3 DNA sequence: TGTGCAAGTCGCTTAGCTCCACGGGGGGCGCCCCAAGAGACCCAGTACTTC.

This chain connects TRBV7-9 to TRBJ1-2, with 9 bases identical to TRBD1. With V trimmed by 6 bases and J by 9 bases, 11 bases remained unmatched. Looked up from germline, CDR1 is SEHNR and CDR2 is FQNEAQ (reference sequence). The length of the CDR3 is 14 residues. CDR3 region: CASSSNRGLKSYTF. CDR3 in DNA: TGTGCCAGCAGTTCGAACAGGGGGCTAAAAAGCTACACCTTC.

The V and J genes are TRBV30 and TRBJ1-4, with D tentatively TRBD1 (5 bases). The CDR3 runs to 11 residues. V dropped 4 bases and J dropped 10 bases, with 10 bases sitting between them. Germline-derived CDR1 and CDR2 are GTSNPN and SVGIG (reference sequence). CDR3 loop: CAWTNGGKLFF. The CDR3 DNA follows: TGTGCCTGGACTAACGGGGGAAAACTGTTTTTT.

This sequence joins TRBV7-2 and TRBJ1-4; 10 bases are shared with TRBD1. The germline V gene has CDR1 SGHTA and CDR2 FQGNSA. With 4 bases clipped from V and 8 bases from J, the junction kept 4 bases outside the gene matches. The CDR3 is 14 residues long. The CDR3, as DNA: TGTGCCAGCAGCTCGGACAGGGGGAGAGAAAAACTGTTTTTT. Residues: CASSSDRGREKLFF.

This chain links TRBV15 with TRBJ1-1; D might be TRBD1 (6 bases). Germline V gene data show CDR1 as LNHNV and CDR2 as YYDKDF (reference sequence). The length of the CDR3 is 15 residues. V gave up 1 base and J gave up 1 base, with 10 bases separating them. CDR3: CATSRVQGWNTEAFF. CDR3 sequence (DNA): TGTGCCACCAGCAGAGTACAGGGTTGGAACACTGAAGCTTTCTTT. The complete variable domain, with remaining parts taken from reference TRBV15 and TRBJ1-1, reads DAMVIQNPRYQVTQFGKPVTLSCSQTLNHNVMYWYQQKSSQAPKLLFHYYDKDFNNEADTPDNFQSRRPNTSFCFLDIRSPGLGDTAMYLCATSRVQGWNTEAFFGQGTRLTVV.

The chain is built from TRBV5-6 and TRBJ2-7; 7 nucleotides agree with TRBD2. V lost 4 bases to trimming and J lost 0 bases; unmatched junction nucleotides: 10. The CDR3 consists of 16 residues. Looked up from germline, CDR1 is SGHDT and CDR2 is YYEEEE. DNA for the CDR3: TGTGCCAGCAGCCTCCCGAAGGGAGGGCCCTCCTACGAGCAGTACTTC. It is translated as CASSLPKGGPSYEQYF.

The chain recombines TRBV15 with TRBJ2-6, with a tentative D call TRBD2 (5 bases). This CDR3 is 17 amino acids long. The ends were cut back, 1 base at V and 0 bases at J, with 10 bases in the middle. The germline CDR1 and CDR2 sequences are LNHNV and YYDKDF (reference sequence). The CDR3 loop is CATSRGLGSSGANVLTF. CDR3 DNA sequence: TGTGCCACCAGCAGAGGTTTGGGGAGCTCTGGGGCCAACGTCCTGACTTTC.